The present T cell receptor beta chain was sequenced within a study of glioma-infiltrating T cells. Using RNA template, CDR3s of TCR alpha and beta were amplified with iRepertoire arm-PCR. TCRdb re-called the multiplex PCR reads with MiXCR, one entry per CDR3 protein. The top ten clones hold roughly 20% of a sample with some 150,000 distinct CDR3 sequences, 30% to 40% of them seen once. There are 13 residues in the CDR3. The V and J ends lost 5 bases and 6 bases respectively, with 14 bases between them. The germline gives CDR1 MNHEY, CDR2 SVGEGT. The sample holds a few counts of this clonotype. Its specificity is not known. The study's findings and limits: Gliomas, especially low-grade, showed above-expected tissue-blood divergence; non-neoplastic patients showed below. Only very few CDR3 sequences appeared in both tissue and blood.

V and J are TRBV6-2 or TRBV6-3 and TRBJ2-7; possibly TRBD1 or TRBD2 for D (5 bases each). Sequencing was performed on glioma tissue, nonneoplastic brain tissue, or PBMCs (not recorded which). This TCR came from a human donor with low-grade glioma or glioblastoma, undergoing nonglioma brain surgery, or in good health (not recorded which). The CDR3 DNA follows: TGTGCCAGCAGTAGGGACGGCACCTTCGAGCAGTACTTC. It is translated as CASSRDGTFEQYF.